The entry below describes one T cell receptor (beta chain). Assay: immunoSEQ multiplex PCR; the TCRdb copy retains only in-frame clones and omits some. Of roughly 60,000 clones listed, roughly 84% are singletons. The germline CDR1 and CDR2 sequences are SGDLS and YYNGEE. CDR3 length equals 16 residues. The V gene end was trimmed by 0 bases and the J gene end by 2 bases; junction bases not matched to a gene: 5. This entry belongs to a study of OX40 agonist ivuxolimab in advanced cancers. Across the whole study: People in dose escalation had one of these cancers: hepatocellular carcinoma, melanoma, renal cell or head and neck cancer.

The specimen was CD4+ or CD8+ T cells sorted from blood, collected in a trial of the OX40 agonist ivuxolimab. This TCR was recovered from an adult with an advanced solid tumor such as melanoma, head and neck, liver or kidney cancer. The rearrangement links TRBV9 to TRBJ2-5, with TRBD2 matching 9 bases. The CDR3 protein is CASSVAGLAGQETQYF. The DNA of the CDR3 is TGTGCCAGCAGCGTAGCTGGTCTAGCGGGGCAAGAGACCCAGTACTTC.